The rows below give T cell receptor beta chains drawn from one sample of a study of cytomegalovirus exposure and HLA in healthy donors. TCRdb's copy holds only in-frame clones and misses some; the assay was immunoSEQ multiplex PCR. The table lists about 74,000 clones, with roughly 7.4% in the top ten. The sample was PBMCs. The receptors were sampled from a female donor in good health and CMV-seropositive. The CDR3 runs from the conserved cysteine through the conserved F or W. Each record gives: V gene, J gene, D gene, CDR3 protein, CDR3 DNA. A D gene is named only where the DNA matches it firmly.

V: TRBV10-3; J: TRBJ2-3; D: NA; CDR3: CAISEQDITDTQYF; DNA: TGTGCCATCAGTGAACAGGACATCACAGATACGCAGTATTTT
V: TRBV18; J: TRBJ1-2; D: TRBD1; CDR3: CASSPQETGAGYTF; DNA: TGTGCCAGCTCACCACAAGAGACAGGGGCTGGCTACACCTTC
V: TRBV19; J: TRBJ2-1; D: TRBD2; CDR3: CASSFPSGYNEQFF; DNA: TGTGCCAGTAGTTTTCCTAGCGGTTACAATGAGCAGTTCTTC
V: TRBV2; J: TRBJ1-5; D: NA; CDR3: CASNGGGNQPQHF; DNA: TGTGCCAGCAATGGGGGAGGAAATCAGCCCCAGCATTTT
V: TRBV6-1; J: TRBJ2-1; D: TRBD1; CDR3: CASRGTGNNEQFF; DNA: TGTGCCAGCAGGGGGACAGGGAACAATGAGCAGTTCTTC
V: TRBV7-2; J: TRBJ2-5; D: NA; CDR3: CASSLSGRGRRETQYF; DNA: TGTGCCAGCAGCCTCTCCGGGAGGGGGCGACGAGAGACCCAGTACTTC
V: TRBV25-1; J: TRBJ1-5; D: NA; CDR3: CASSDAEGRSNQPQHF; DNA: TGTGCCAGCAGTGATGCCGAGGGTCGGAGCAATCAGCCCCAGCATTTT
V: TRBV5-4; J: TRBJ1-4; D: TRBD1; CDR3: CASSSNRGIDEKLFF; DNA: TGTGCCAGCAGCTCAAACAGGGGTATAGATGAAAAACTGTTTTTT
V: TRBV25-1; J: TRBJ2-4; D: TRBD2; CDR3: CASSTEKIAGDAKNIQYF; DNA: TGTGCCAGCAGCACCGAGAAAATAGCGGGAGACGCCAAAAACATTCAGTACTTC
V: TRBV7-6; J: TRBJ2-2; D: NA; CDR3: CASSLGETGELFF; DNA: TGTGCCAGCAGCTTAGGCGAAACCGGGGAGCTGTTTTTT
V: TRBV28; J: TRBJ1-2; D: TRBD1; CDR3: CASSSPQGARYYGYTF; DNA: TGTGCCAGCAGTTCCCCACAGGGGGCGAGGTACTATGGCTACACCTTC
V: TRBV4-1; J: TRBJ2-7; D: NA; CDR3: CASSQEGASPGLLSYEQYF; DNA: TGCGCCAGCAGCCAAGAGGGCGCAAGTCCGGGACTCCTCTCCTACGAGCAGTACTTC
V: TRBV30; J: TRBJ1-2; D: NA; CDR3: CAWSGQFYGYTF; DNA: TGTGCCTGGAGTGGGCAGTTCTATGGCTACACCTTC
V: TRBV15; J: TRBJ2-7; D: NA; CDR3: CATKTRLGYEQYF; DNA: TGTGCCACCAAGACACGACTAGGCTACGAGCAGTACTTC
V: TRBV19; J: TRBJ2-3; D: TRBD2; CDR3: CASSTKAGVGPDTQYF; DNA: TGTGCCAGTAGCACTAAGGCGGGAGTTGGACCAGATACGCAGTATTTT
V: TRBV25-1; J: TRBJ2-2; D: TRBD1; CDR3: CASSSDRVTGELFF; DNA: TGTGCCAGCAGTTCGGACAGGGTGACCGGGGAGCTGTTTTTT
V: TRBV7-9; J: TRBJ2-7; D: TRBD2; CDR3: CASSLAYPGLDKYEQYF; DNA: TGTGCCAGCAGCTTAGCATATCCCGGACTAGATAAATACGAGCAGTACTTC
V: TRBV6-6; J: TRBJ1-1; D: NA; CDR3: CASSSRRGAGEAEAFF; DNA: TGTGCCAGCAGTTCCCGGAGGGGGGCGGGGGAGGCTGAAGCTTTCTTT
V: TRBV18; J: TRBJ1-5; D: NA; CDR3: CASSADRQLQHF; DNA: TGTGCCAGCTCAGCCGACAGGCAATTGCAGCATTTT
V: TRBV11-2; J: TRBJ1-2; D: NA; CDR3: CASSSSRDGYTF; DNA: TGTGCCAGCAGCTCTTCCCGGGATGGCTACACCTTC
V: TRBV19; J: TRBJ1-1; D: TRBD1; CDR3: CASSIGRQGPNTEAFF; DNA: TGTGCCAGTAGTATAGGAAGACAGGGCCCGAACACTGAAGCTTTCTTT
V: TRBV27; J: TRBJ1-4; D: NA; CDR3: CASSLSGAGSEKLFF; DNA: TGTGCCAGCAGTTTATCGGGGGCCGGATCTGAAAAACTGTTTTTT
V: TRBV13; J: TRBJ2-7; D: TRBD2; CDR3: CASSLEGLASGFSYEQYF; DNA: TGTGCCAGCAGCTTAGAGGGGTTGGCTAGCGGGTTCTCCTACGAGCAGTACTTC
V: TRBV9; J: TRBJ2-1; D: NA; CDR3: CASSVAFGGAEQFF; DNA: TGTGCCAGCAGCGTAGCGTTCGGCGGGGCTGAGCAGTTCTTC
V: TRBV5-8; J: TRBJ1-5; D: TRBD1; CDR3: CASSRREGQGNQPQHF; DNA: TGTGCCAGCAGCCGCAGAGAGGGACAGGGCAATCAGCCCCAGCATTTT
V: TRBV25-1; J: TRBJ1-2; D: TRBD1; CDR3: CASSESGGIHNYGYTF; DNA: TGTGCCAGCAGTGAATCAGGGGGGATCCATAACTATGGCTACACCTTC
V: TRBV19; J: TRBJ2-5; D: TRBD2; CDR3: CASQSGTLSGTQYF; DNA: TGTGCCAGCCAGAGCGGGACTCTCTCAGGGACCCAGTACTTC
V: TRBV18; J: TRBJ2-1; D: NA; CDR3: CASSPLASGSSYNEQFF; DNA: TGTGCCAGCTCACCACTGGCGAGCGGAAGCTCCTACAATGAGCAGTTCTTC
V: TRBV28; J: TRBJ1-5; D: TRBD1; CDR3: CASSFRDSRNQPQHF; DNA: TGTGCCAGCAGTTTTAGGGACAGCCGAAATCAGCCCCAGCATTTT
V: TRBV29-1; J: TRBJ2-1; D: NA; CDR3: CSVERGDEQFF; DNA: TGCAGCGTTGAAAGGGGCGATGAGCAGTTCTTC
V: TRBV14; J: TRBJ2-7; D: NA; CDR3: CASSHIQTGTNYEQYF; DNA: TGTGCCAGCAGCCATATCCAAACCGGGACAAACTACGAGCAGTACTTC
V: TRBV29-1; J: TRBJ1-1; D: NA; CDR3: CSVKVLTASTEAFF; DNA: TGCAGCGTTAAAGTTTTGACAGCGTCCACTGAAGCTTTCTTT
V: TRBV11-2; J: TRBJ1-6; D: NA; CDR3: CASSLEPSLYNSPLHF; DNA: TGTGCCAGCAGCTTAGAACCCAGTCTTTATAATTCACCCCTCCACTTT
V: TRBV7-6; J: TRBJ1-3; D: NA; CDR3: CASSSSGSSSGNTIYF; DNA: TGTGCCAGCAGCTCCTCGGGTTCCTCCTCTGGAAACACCATATATTTT
V: TRBV5-6; J: TRBJ2-1; D: NA; CDR3: CASSLVERVHNEQFF; DNA: TGTGCCAGCAGCTTGGTGGAGCGGGTCCACAATGAGCAGTTCTTC
V: TRBV11-2; J: TRBJ2-7; D: NA; CDR3: CASSQRTDLHEREQYF; DNA: TGTGCCAGCAGCCAACGGACAGATCTGCACGAGAGGGAGCAGTACTTC
V: TRBV27; J: TRBJ2-7; D: NA; CDR3: CASSFGRSGEQYF; DNA: TGTGCCAGCAGTTTCGGCAGGTCCGGCGAGCAGTACTTC
V: TRBV6-5; J: TRBJ2-7; D: NA; CDR3: CASSYSKAAEQYF; DNA: TGTGCCAGCAGTTACTCGAAAGCGGCTGAGCAGTACTTC
V: TRBV11-3; J: TRBJ2-2; D: NA; CDR3: CASSYSPLAGAGELFF; DNA: TGTGCCAGCAGCTACTCCCCACTAGCTGGCGCCGGGGAGCTGTTTTTT
V: TRBV7-6; J: TRBJ2-7; D: NA; CDR3: CASSLVSGVGSYEQYF; DNA: TGTGCCAGCAGCTTAGTATCCGGGGTGGGATCCTACGAGCAGTACTTC
V: TRBV10-3; J: TRBJ1-2; D: NA; CDR3: CAISDVAGKDYGYTF; DNA: TGTGCCATCAGTGACGTGGCAGGGAAGGACTATGGCTACACCTTC
V: TRBV9; J: TRBJ2-2; D: TRBD2; CDR3: CASSDSGGIAGELFF; DNA: TGTGCCAGCAGCGACAGCGGGGGGATTGCCGGGGAGCTGTTTTTT
V: TRBV7-9; J: TRBJ2-1; D: TRBD1; CDR3: CASSARDRESNEQFF; DNA: TGTGCCAGCAGCGCCCGGGACAGGGAAAGCAATGAGCAGTTCTTC
V: TRBV7-2; J: TRBJ2-1; D: TRBD2; CDR3: CASSLVLAGTGEQFF; DNA: TGTGCCAGCAGCTTAGTGCTAGCGGGGACGGGGGAGCAGTTCTTC
V: TRBV6-4; J: TRBJ2-2; D: NA; CDR3: CASSQQGPTGELFF; DNA: TGTGCCAGCAGCCAACAGGGCCCCACCGGGGAGCTGTTTTTT
V: TRBV7-2; J: TRBJ2-7; D: TRBD1; CDR3: CASSSAGTGRYEQYF; DNA: TGTGCCAGCAGCTCGGCCGGGACAGGGCGGTACGAGCAGTACTTC
V: TRBV28; J: TRBJ2-1; D: NA; CDR3: CASSLDGNEQFF; DNA: TGTGCCAGCAGTCTAGACGGCAATGAGCAGTTCTTC
V: TRBV19; J: TRBJ2-5; D: TRBD2; CDR3: CATRPGTSGETQYF; DNA: TGTGCCACCAGGCCCGGGACTAGCGGAGAGACCCAGTACTTC
V: TRBV11-2; J: TRBJ2-3; D: TRBD2; CDR3: CASSPRSGGVNTQYF; DNA: TGTGCCAGCAGCCCCCGTTCCGGGGGGGTTAATACGCAGTATTTT
V: TRBV27; J: TRBJ2-6; D: NA; CDR3: CASSPLGDRRRLVLTF; DNA: TGTGCCAGCAGTCCCCTAGGTGACAGGCGGAGGTTGGTCCTGACTTTC
V: TRBV9; J: TRBJ1-4; D: NA; CDR3: CASSVDSRGKLFF; DNA: TGTGCCAGCAGCGTAGACAGTCGGGGAAAACTGTTTTTT
V: TRBV28; J: TRBJ2-2; D: NA; CDR3: CASELRGTPGELFF; DNA: TGTGCCAGTGAATTACGCGGGACTCCCGGGGAGCTGTTTTTT
V: TRBV7-2; J: TRBJ2-1; D: TRBD2; CDR3: CASSPRTSANEQFF; DNA: TGTGCCAGCAGCCCCCGGACTAGCGCGAATGAGCAGTTCTTC
V: TRBV29-1; J: TRBJ2-7; D: NA; CDR3: CSALGGTGPSYEQYF; DNA: TGCAGCGCTCTGGGGGGGACAGGCCCCTCCTACGAGCAGTACTTC
V: TRBV11-2; J: TRBJ2-7; D: TRBD2; CDR3: CASSSSWTSGSYEQYF; DNA: TGTGCCAGCAGCTCGTCCTGGACTAGCGGGAGCTACGAGCAGTACTTC
V: TRBV6-4; J: TRBJ2-3; D: TRBD2; CDR3: CASSLSSGSTSDTQYF; DNA: TGTGCCAGCAGTCTATCTAGCGGGAGTACATCAGATACGCAGTATTTT
V: TRBV9; J: TRBJ2-1; D: NA; CDR3: CASSVGDTYNEQFF; DNA: TGTGCCAGCAGCGTAGGGGACACCTACAATGAGCAGTTCTTC